Listed here are 5 T cell receptor beta chains from one sample, sequenced in a study of control samples from healthy donors and cancer patients. The table came from immunoSEQ multiplex PCR; TCRdb's copy has only in-frame clones and leaves some out. This sample has around 180,000 clones; around 92% occur once, and the top ten carry about 2%. Material: blood. All receptors come from a woman aged 40 to 50 in good health.

As to this clone: Other DNA sequences in this sample translate to the same CDR3. This chain connects TRBV6-5 to TRBJ1-1; tentative D call: TRBD1 (5 bases). Trimming left V 6 bases short and J 4 bases short, with 6 bases between. The length of the CDR3 is 11 residues. Germline CDR1 and CDR2: MNHEY and SVGAGI. CDR3 DNA sequence: TGTGCCAGCAGGCAGGGCACTGAAGCTTTCTTT. Translation gives CASRQGTEAFF.

The rearrangement links TRBV7-9 to TRBJ2-6, with TRBD1 matching 7 bases. The CDR3 has 18 amino acids. Germline values: CDR1 SEHNR, CDR2 FQNEAQ (reference sequence). The junction had 9 bases not matched to a gene; V was cut back by 2 bases and J by 2 bases. CDR3 in DNA: TGTGCCAGCAGCTTACCAGGGACAGCCATGGCTGGGGCCAACGTCCTGACTTTC. Its translation: CASSLPGTAMAGANVLTF. The entire variable domain, with the rest obtained from reference TRBV7-9 and TRBJ2-6, is as follows: DTGVSQNPRHKITKRGQNVTFRCDPISEHNRLYWYRQTLGQGPEFLTYFQNEAQLEKSRLLSDRFSAERPKGSFSTLEIQRTEQGDSAMYLCASSLPGTAMAGANVLTFGAGSRLTVL.

The chain is built from TRBV18 and TRBJ2-3, with 9 bases fitting TRBD1. The CDR3 length is 15 residues. The J segment lost 4 bases and the V segment lost 3 bases, leaving 5 bases of the junction unmatched. Germline assignment: CDR1 KGHSH and CDR2 LQKENI. CDR3 nucleotides: TGTGCCAGCTCACCCGGGACAGGGACCCCAGATACGCAGTATTTT. Amino acid sequence: CASSPGTGTPDTQYF. Supplemented by reference TRBV18 and TRBJ2-3, the full variable domain reads NAGVMQNPRHLVRRRGQEARLRCSPMKGHSHVYWYRQLPEEGLKFMVYLQKENIIDESGMPKERFSAEFPKEGPSILRIQQVVRGDSAAYFCASSPGTGTPDTQYFGPGTRLTVL.

This clone was observed a handful of times. The V and J genes are TRBV5-4 and TRBJ2-2; the match to TRBD2 covers 8 bases. The CDR3 has 14 residues. Trimming at V came to 6 bases and at J to 5 bases, leaving 6 bases not matched to a gene. The germline gives CDR1 SGHNT, CDR2 YYREEE (reference sequence). In DNA form, the CDR3 reads TGTGCCAGCACCCGGGGGGGCGGGACCGGGGAGCTGTTTTTT. Translating gives CASTRGGGTGELFF.

This clone was seen just once. The J gene is TRBJ2-5, the V gene TRBV9; D uncertain. This CDR3 region has 14 residues. V was clipped by 0 bases and J by 5 bases, with 11 bases between them. Germline V CDR1 and CDR2: SGDLS, YYNGEE. CDR3 region: CASSVGFLTETQYF. In DNA form, the CDR3 reads TGTGCCAGCAGCGTAGGGTTCTTGACGGAGACCCAGTACTTC.